These 27 T cell receptor beta chains were all obtained from the same sample, sequenced in a study of regulatory T cells in long-lasting Graves disease. Documented time point: newly diagnosed GD, antithyroid drugs for less than 3 months. The TCR library was made from RNA that had been extracted from PBMCs in TRIzol. Library construction for TCR beta used iRepertoire HTBI primers and Arm-PCR of CDR3 regions. TCRdb recomputed calls from the multiplex PCR reads with MiXCR, one row per CDR3 protein. Among roughly 320,000 distinct CDR3 sequences listed, 16% were seen once. These data are also associated with another study on T cells in Graves' hyperthyroidism and ophthalmopathy.

The material sequenced was peripheral blood mononuclear cells (PBMCs), taken at new diagnosis, from a patient treated with antithyroid drugs. The source of these receptors is a man in his forties with Graves disease.

Note on this clonotype: It is likely a read error, because the conserved phenylalanine at the end of the CDR3 is missing. This chain uses TRBV15 with TRBJ2-3; D is unclear. The germline gives CDR1 LNHNV, CDR2 YYDKDF (reference sequence). V lost 0 bases to trimming and J lost 0 bases, with 7 bases between them. The CDR3 extends over 15 amino acids. The CDR3 reads CATSREIHSTDTQYS. DNA of the CDR3: TGTGCCACCAGCAGAGAGATCCATAGCACAGATACGCAGTATTCT.

This clonotype was detected ten times or more. V usage is TRBV7-9 and J usage is TRBJ2-5; D uncertain. The length of the CDR3 is 13 residues. Per the germline V gene, CDR1 is SEHNR and CDR2 is FQNEAQ (reference sequence). V lost 3 bases and J 1 base, leaving 6 bases between the germline ends. As DNA, the CDR3 is TGTGCCAGCAGCTTGCAGGCCCAAGAGACCCAGTACTTC. The encoded protein is CASSLQAQETQYF.

This clonotype showed up many times. The chain has TRBV20-1 and TRBJ2-3, with 9 bases identical to TRBD1. The V segment lost 6 bases and the J segment 2 bases; nucleotides outside the gene matches: 9. The CDR3 has 15 amino acids. Germline CDR1 reads DFQATT; CDR2 reads SNEGSKA (reference sequence). This chain's CDR3 is CSARNRDRATDTQYF. The CDR3 DNA sequence: TGCAGTGCGAGAAACCGGGACAGGGCCACAGATACGCAGTATTTT.

The genes are TRBV28 and TRBJ2-7; 10 bases map to TRBD2. Germline V lookup: CDR1 MDHEN, CDR2 SYDVKM. The CDR3 length is 16 residues. V lost 4 bases and J lost 5; bases outside the gene matches: 11. CDR3 bases: TGTGCCAGCAGTTCCAACCAGCGGGGGGGCCTAGACGAGCAGTACTTC. Its translation: CASSSNQRGGLDEQYF.

The chain has TRBV2 and TRBJ2-7, with a tentative D call TRBD1 (7 bases). Trimming took off 10 bases at V and 6 bases at J, with 19 bases between the two ends. This CDR3 has 13 residues. CDR1 and CDR2 (germline): SNHLY, FYNNEI. The CDR3 DNA reads as TGTGCCACCTTGAAGGAGGGGGCAAGCGAGCAGTACTTC. This codes for CATLKEGASEQYF.

There are many counts of this clonotype. This chain links TRBV10-3 with TRBJ1-1; no firm D call. The germline V gene has CDR1 ENHRY and CDR2 SYGVKD. This CDR3 region has 14 residues. Trimming left V 0 bases short and J 1 base short, with 6 bases between. CDR3 residues: CAISESLGNTEAFF. As DNA, the CDR3 is TGTGCCATCAGTGAGTCGCTGGGGAACACTGAAGCTTTCTTT.

This clonotype occurred many times. The chain couples TRBV6-1 to TRBJ2-2; 8 bases line up with TRBD1. CDR1 MNHNS and CDR2 SASEGT come from the germline V gene. V lost 6 bases, J lost 6 bases, and 12 bases stayed unmatched. The CDR3 totals 16 residues. DNA of the CDR3: TGTGCCAGCAGGCCACTCGGGACAGGAGGGTCCGGGGAGCTGTTTTTT. Protein: CASRPLGTGGSGELFF.

The chain uses TRBV3-1 and TRBJ2-7; the D is unclear. Germline V gives CDR1 LGHDT, CDR2 YNNKEL (reference sequence). The CDR3 runs 14 residues. V lost 4 bases to trimming and J lost 5 bases, with 15 bases between them. CDR3 residues: CASSLQWGSDEQYF. In DNA form, the CDR3 reads TGTGCCAGCAGCCTCCAGTGGGGTTCGGACGAGCAGTACTTC.

The V call is TRBV20-1, the J call TRBJ2-5; D is possibly TRBD1 (6 bases). The V and J ends lost 3 bases and 4 bases respectively, with 9 bases between them. The CDR3 runs to 12 residues. Looked up from germline, CDR1 is DFQATT and CDR2 is SNEGSKA (reference sequence). The DNA of the CDR3 is TGCAGTGCTAGGAGGGGGAGAGAGACCCAGTACTTC. As protein: CSARRGRETQYF.

This sequence joins TRBV12-3 or TRBV12-4 and TRBJ1-2; D ambiguous. With 6 bases removed from V and 8 bases from J, the gap between germline ends came to 10 bases. The CDR3 contains 11 residues. The CDR3 is CASSTLGGYTF. The CDR3 DNA is TGTGCCAGCAGCACCCTCGGGGGCTACACCTTC.

The rearrangement uses TRBV5-6 and TRBJ1-3, with 8 bases fitting TRBD1. Germline loops: CDR1 SGHDT, CDR2 YYEEEE. Trimming cost V 3 bases and J 2 bases; bases outside gene matches: 1. The CDR3 loop spans 14 amino acids. Here the CDR3 reads CASSWDRPGNTIYF. The CDR3 DNA follows: TGTGCCAGCAGCTGGGACAGGCCTGGAAACACCATATATTTT.

This clonotype has at least ten counts. The V gene is TRBV19, the J gene TRBJ1-5; D may be TRBD1 (6 bases). The CDR3 is 15 residues long. Trimming removed 1 base from V and 3 bases from J, with 10 bases in between. Germline V gene sequence: CDR1 LNHDA, CDR2 SQIVND (reference sequence). The CDR3 DNA reads TGTGCCAGTAGTATAGGGACAGTAGTCAATCAGCCCCAGCATTTT. This codes for CASSIGTVVNQPQHF.

There are a few counts of this clonotype. The V and J genes are TRBV20-1 and TRBJ1-3; D ambiguous. The CDR3 spans 13 residues. Germline loops: CDR1 DFQATT, CDR2 SNEGSKA (reference sequence). The germline V and J ends were trimmed by 2 bases and 0 bases, with 5 bases remaining between them. This CDR3 is CSARRNSGNTIYF. CDR3 sequence (DNA): TGCAGTGCTAGAAGAAACTCTGGAAACACCATATATTTT.

There are many counts of this clonotype. This chain uses TRBV6-1 with TRBJ1-6, with TRBD1 matching over 9 bases. V was clipped by 6 bases and J by 6 bases; unmatched bases: 6. The CDR3 covers 15 residues. Germline lookup yields CDR1 MNHNS and CDR2 SASEGT. This chain's CDR3 is CASSFGTGFNSPLHF. The CDR3 region has the DNA TGTGCCAGCAGCTTCGGGACAGGGTTTAATTCACCCCTCCACTTT.

This clonotype has at least ten counts. The V call is TRBV12-3 or TRBV12-4, the J call TRBJ1-5; D is perhaps TRBD1 (5 bases). V lost 6 bases and J lost 6, with 15 bases in between. The CDR3 length is 14 residues. DNA of the CDR3: TGTGCCAGCAGCCACCGGGACCGACGTCAGCCCCAGCATTTT. Translated, it gives CASSHRDRRQPQHF.

The chain links TRBV7-9 to TRBJ1-4; 9 nucleotides match TRBD1. The CDR3 contains 14 residues. Trimming took 6 bases from V and 7 from J; bases not matched to a gene: 6. The germline CDR1 and CDR2 sequences are SEHNR and FQNEAQ (reference sequence). Here the CDR3 reads CASRRGQGTEKLFF. The CDR3 DNA reads TGTGCCAGCAGGCGTGGACAGGGGACTGAAAAACTGTTTTTT.

This clonotype was recorded a few times. The rearrangement uses TRBV28 and TRBJ1-2; D is ambiguous. Trimming removed 7 bases from V and 3 bases from J, with 12 bases in between. Looked up from germline, CDR1 is MDHEN and CDR2 is SYDVKM. The CDR3 runs 13 residues. DNA for the CDR3: TGTGCCAGCACCCAAAGGGCTGACTATGGCTACACCTTC. Encoded protein: CASTQRADYGYTF.

Concerning this clonotype itself: A read error may be the cause here, since a much bigger clone is one base away. DNA for the CDR3: TGCAGTGCTAGGGGACAGTACACGAACACCGGGGAGCTGTCTTTT. Encoded protein: CSARGQYTNTGELSF. The chain is built from TRBV20-1 and TRBJ2-2; 7 bases agree with TRBD1. Germline V lookup: CDR1 DFQATT, CDR2 SNEGSKA (reference sequence). CDR3 length: 15 amino acids.

Many counts were recorded for this clonotype. The genes are TRBV2 and TRBJ1-3, with D possibly TRBD1 on 6 matching bases. V gave up 2 bases and J gave up 4 bases, with 12 bases separating them. The CDR3 is 15 residues long. CDR1 and CDR2 from the germline V gene are SNHLY and FYNNEI. This CDR3 reads CASSESAGVGNTIYF. In nucleotides, the CDR3 is TGTGCCAGCAGTGAATCCGCAGGGGTCGGAAACACCATATATTTT.

Ten or more counts support this clonotype. The rearrangement joins TRBV24-1 to TRBJ2-3; D is unresolved. Trimming cost V 7 bases and J 2 bases, with 12 bases left between them. The CDR3 covers 14 residues. Germline V gene lookup returns CDR1 KGHDR and CDR2 SFDVKD. The CDR3 sequence: CATSDTGSTDTQYF. CDR3 DNA: TGTGCCACCAGCGATACCGGATCCACAGATACGCAGTATTTT.

The CDR3 region is CASSLASGSQETQYF. The CDR3, as DNA: TGTGCCAGCAGCTTGGCCTCGGGTAGCCAAGAGACCCAGTACTTC. The rearrangement uses TRBV5-4 and TRBJ2-5; unclear D gene. The CDR3 covers 15 residues. Germline CDR1 is SGHNT and CDR2 is YYREEE (reference sequence). V lost 0 bases and J 1 base, leaving 10 bases between the germline ends.

This clonotype was seen many times. The chain couples TRBV5-1 to TRBJ2-5; D call uncertain. The CDR3 runs 14 residues. V was cut by 0 bases and J by 5 bases, with 11 bases left in between. The germline V gene encodes CDR1 SGHRS and CDR2 YFSETQ. Here the CDR3 reads CASSLGRQLETQYF. CDR3 bases: TGCGCCAGCAGCTTGGGTCGGCAGTTGGAGACCCAGTACTTC.

The table lists this clonotype with many counts. The gene calls are TRBV3-1 and TRBJ2-1; D is ambiguous. In germline, CDR1 is LGHDT, CDR2 YNNKEL (reference sequence). CDR3 length: 14 amino acids. V gave up 1 base and J gave up 0 bases, with 4 bases separating them. The CDR3, as DNA: TGTGCCAGCAGCCAAGCCAGCTCCTACAATGAGCAGTTCTTC. Its protein is CASSQASSYNEQFF.

The sample holds many counts of this clonotype. The rearrangement joins TRBV20-1 to TRBJ2-1; 12 bases map to TRBD2. Looked up from germline, CDR1 is DFQATT and CDR2 is SNEGSKA (reference sequence). V gave up 4 bases and J gave up 6 bases; unmatched junction bases: 4. This CDR3 region has 14 residues. The DNA for the CDR3 is TGCAGTGCTACTAGCGGGGGGGAGGGCAATGAGCAGTTCTTC. It translates to CSATSGGEGNEQFF.

This clonotype was detected many times. The chain recombines TRBV7-9 with TRBJ2-7; 11 positions agree with TRBD1. V shed 5 bases and J 6 bases; nucleotides not matched to a gene: 12. There are 16 residues in the CDR3. CDR1 is SEHNR, CDR2 FQNEAQ, per germline (reference sequence). The chain's CDR3 is CASSPRVDRGRVEQYF. CDR3 DNA: TGTGCCAGCAGCCCTAGAGTGGACAGGGGGCGCGTCGAGCAGTACTTC.

This clonotype showed up many times. DNA of the CDR3: TGCAGTGCGAGGACAGGCTTAGGCTCCTATAATTCACCCCTCCACTTT. Protein: CSARTGLGSYNSPLHF. V is TRBV20-1 and J is TRBJ1-6, with 7 bases fitting TRBD1. The CDR3 is 16 residues long. Germline V gene lookup returns CDR1 DFQATT and CDR2 SNEGSKA (reference sequence). The J segment lost 0 bases and the V segment lost 6 bases, leaving 8 bases of the junction unmatched.

The table lists this clonotype with a few counts. The CDR3 here is CASKIGQGATGELFF. As DNA, the CDR3 is TGTGCCAGCAAAATTGGGCAGGGGGCCACCGGGGAGCTGTTTTTT. The chain has TRBV2 and TRBJ2-2, with 8 bases fitting TRBD1. The trim removed 7 bases at V and 4 bases at J, leaving 8 bases unmatched. Per the germline V gene, CDR1 is SNHLY and CDR2 is FYNNEI. CDR3 size: 15 residues. Based on the CDR3 plus reference TRBV2 and TRBJ2-2, the full variable domain is EPEVTQTPSHQVTQMGQEVILRCVPISNHLYFYWYRQILGQKVEFLVSFYNNEISEKSEIFDDQFSVERPDGSNFTLKIRSTKLEDSAMYFCASKIGQGATGELFFGEGSRLTVL.